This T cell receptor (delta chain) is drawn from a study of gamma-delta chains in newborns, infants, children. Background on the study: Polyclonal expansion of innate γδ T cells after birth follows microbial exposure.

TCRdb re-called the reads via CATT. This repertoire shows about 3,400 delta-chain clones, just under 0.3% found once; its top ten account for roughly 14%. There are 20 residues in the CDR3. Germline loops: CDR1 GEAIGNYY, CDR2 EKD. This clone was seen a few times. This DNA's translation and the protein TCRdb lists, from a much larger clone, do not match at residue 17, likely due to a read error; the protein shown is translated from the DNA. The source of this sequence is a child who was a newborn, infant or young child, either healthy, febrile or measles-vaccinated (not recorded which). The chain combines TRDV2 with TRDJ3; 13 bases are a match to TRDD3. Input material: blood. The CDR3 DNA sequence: TGTGCCTGTGACAAGTACTGGGGGATACGCAGCTCCTGGGACACCCGACGGATGTTTTTC. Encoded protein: CACDKYWGIRSSWDTRRMFF.